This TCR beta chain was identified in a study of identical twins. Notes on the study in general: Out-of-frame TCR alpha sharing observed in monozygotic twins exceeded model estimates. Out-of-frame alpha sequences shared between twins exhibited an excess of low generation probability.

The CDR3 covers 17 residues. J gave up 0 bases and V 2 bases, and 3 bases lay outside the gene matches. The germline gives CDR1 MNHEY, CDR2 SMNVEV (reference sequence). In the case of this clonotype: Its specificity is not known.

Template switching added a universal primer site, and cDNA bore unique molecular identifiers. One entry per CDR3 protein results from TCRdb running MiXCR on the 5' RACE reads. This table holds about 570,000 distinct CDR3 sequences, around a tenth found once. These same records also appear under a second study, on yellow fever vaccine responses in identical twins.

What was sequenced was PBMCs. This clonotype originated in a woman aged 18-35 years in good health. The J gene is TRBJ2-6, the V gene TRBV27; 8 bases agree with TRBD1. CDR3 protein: CASSLGTGRSGANVLTF. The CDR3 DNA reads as TGTGCCAGCAGTTTAGGGACAGGTCGCTCTGGGGCCAACGTCCTGACTTTC.